This TCR beta chain was captured by sequencing in a study of blood T cells in healthy people across ages. Per the germline V gene, CDR1 is KGHSH and CDR2 is LQKENI. With 0 bases removed from V and 8 bases from J, the gap between germline ends came to 13 bases. The CDR3 covers 14 residues. Primers used in a second PCR of about 6 to 11 cycles were a sample-barcoded 5' primer and a J-beta primer mix. A single record per CDR3 protein comes from TCRdb applying MiXCR to the 5' RACE reads. Of 1.2 million to 1.5 million distinct CDR3 sequences listed, around 39% are singletons. Sequenced: blood. The chain recombines TRBV18 with TRBJ1-2; weak D call: TRBD1 (6 bases). The origin of this receptor is a woman younger than 35 in good health. CDR3 protein: CASSPPNRVGGYTF. The CDR3 DNA follows: TGTGCCAGCTCACCACCGAACAGGGTGGGCGGCTACACCTTC.